This section outlines one T cell receptor beta chain sequence together with its context. The antigen is unknown. Time point in this sample: persistent/refractory GD, antithyroid drugs over 5 years with positive TRAb. PBMC-derived RNA was used for the TCR library. Assembly of TCR beta libraries relied on iRepertoire HTBI primers together with Arm-PCR of CDR3 regions. As handled by the study authors: The samples included around 60 TRBV and over eleven TRBJ segments. A single record per CDR3 protein comes from TCRdb applying MiXCR to the multiplex PCR reads. TCRdb assigned the V and J calls; the authors' analysis was not used. The sample shows almost 350,000 distinct CDR3 sequences, 20% of them seen only once. Trimming pared 5 bases from V and 7 bases from J, leaving 21 bases between. Germline CDR1 MNHEY, CDR2 SMNVEV (reference sequence). This CDR3 is 15 amino acids long. These data come from a study of regulatory T cells in long-lasting Graves disease. General study results and limits: The analysis examined peripheral blood only and excluded thyroid tissue. New patients shared around 980 public clonotypes, and persistent patients shared more, with under 3,000. Persistent disease favored TRBV28, TRBJ1-2 and TRBJ2-5.

Specimen: peripheral blood mononuclear cells (PBMCs), collected when the disease was refractory, from a patient treated with antithyroid drugs. This sequence joins TRBV27 and TRBJ2-7; a weak D match, TRBD2 (7 bases). The TCR was taken from a female donor with Graves disease. This chain's CDR3 is CASSLHRGTTKEQYF. CDR3 DNA: TGTGCCAGCAGTCTCCATAGGGGGACTACCAAGGAGCAGTACTTC.